This TCR beta chain originates from a study of OX40 agonist ivuxolimab in advanced cancers. General notes on the study: The costimulatory receptor OX40 (CD134) was targeted by ivuxolimab, a fully human IgG2 agonistic monoclonal antibody. Intravenous ivuxolimab was administered to patients every 2 weeks at six dose levels: 0.01, 0.1, 0.3, 1.5, 3 and 10 mg/kg. Of the 50 to 55 patients in dose escalation, approximately 20 had hepatocellular carcinoma, roughly 15 had melanoma, 9 had renal cell carcinoma and 9 had head and neck cancer. In the dose-escalation cohort, 75% to 90% of patients were male, and the mean age was 60 years with a range of about 23 to 79. Prior anti-PD-1, anti-PD-L1 or anti-CTLA-4 therapy was permitted, and checkpoint inhibitors had been received by approximately 39% of dose-escalation patients. Three dose-escalation patients achieved partial responses, one with hepatocellular carcinoma and two with cutaneous melanoma. The purpose of peripheral TCRbeta sequencing was to test whether ivuxolimab changed TCR sequence diversity and led to clonal T-cell expansion. The paper describes the monotherapy dose-escalation part (N = 52 patients) of the phase I trial of ivuxolimab. The paper's findings and limits, for the study overall: Antigen specificity was not determined for the clonally expanded peripheral T cells. At doses of 0.1 to 3.0 mg/kg, clonal expansion of both CD4+ and CD8+ blood T cells was observed from baseline to week 6. After ivuxolimab, more expanded clones were found on average in CD8+ T cells than in CD4+ T cells. Low levels of normalized T-cell clonal expansion were also seen in some patients who did not respond. In the 0.1-3.0 mg/kg groups, partial responders had among the lowest normalized peripheral clonal expansion, particularly in CD8+ T cells.

The CDR1 and CDR2 encoded by the germline V gene are MGHDK and SYGVNS. V is shortened by 8 bases, J by 2 bases, and the region joining them spans 13 bases. From the cysteine up to the phenylalanine, the CDR3 has a length of 15 residues. The only DNA kept is the CDR3, 45 bases in frame from the first base. Patients with autoimmune disease history or receiving systemic immunosuppression were excluded from the trial. Peripheral blood for TCR sequencing was collected from all dose cohorts at baseline, on cycle 4 day 1, and on cycle 7 day 1. Samples were obtained from an open-label, multicenter, first-in-human phase I dose-escalation trial of ivuxolimab. Adults with locally advanced or metastatic melanoma, renal cell carcinoma, hepatocellular carcinoma or head and neck squamous cell carcinoma were enrolled in the trial. Before TCR sequencing, CD4+ and CD8+ T cells were separately sorted from peripheral blood.

Genomic DNA was extracted from sorted cells for sequencing of the TCRbeta CDR3 region. The immunoSEQ Assay was used to sequence the TCRbeta CDR3 regions. Sourced from immuneACCESS, this table was stored by TCRdb with only in-frame sequences that have V and J called. A share of the clones is absent; for the studies checked, an unresolved V gene accounts for under half, and the remainder has no known explanation. The table for this sample lists roughly 110,000 clones; about nine tenths of them were counted only once. The top ten constitute 0.4% to 0.6% of the sample. Regarding this clone: It has no known antigen specificity. No much larger clonotype is one base removed from it; base qualities were not supplied.

The sequence was obtained from an adult with an advanced solid tumor such as melanoma, head and neck, liver or kidney cancer. The V gene is TRBV25-1 and the J gene is TRBJ2-6; the D element could tentatively be TRBD1 or TRBD2, as 5 bases agree for each. The sequenced sample was CD4+ or CD8+ T cells sorted from blood, obtained in a trial of the OX40 agonist ivuxolimab. In nucleotide form, the sequence is TGTGCCAGCCTCGATGGGGGAGCTGGGGCCAACGTCCTGACTTTC. Its translation reads: CASLDGGAGANVLTF. Beyond the CDR3, the reference TRBV25-1 and TRBJ2-6 genes provide the residues; the full variable domain reads: EADIYQTPRYLVIGTGKKITLECSQTMGHDKMYWYQQDPGMELHLIHYSYGVNSTEKGDLSSESTVSRIRTEHFPLTLESARPSHTSQYLCASLDGGAGANVLTFGAGSRLTVL.